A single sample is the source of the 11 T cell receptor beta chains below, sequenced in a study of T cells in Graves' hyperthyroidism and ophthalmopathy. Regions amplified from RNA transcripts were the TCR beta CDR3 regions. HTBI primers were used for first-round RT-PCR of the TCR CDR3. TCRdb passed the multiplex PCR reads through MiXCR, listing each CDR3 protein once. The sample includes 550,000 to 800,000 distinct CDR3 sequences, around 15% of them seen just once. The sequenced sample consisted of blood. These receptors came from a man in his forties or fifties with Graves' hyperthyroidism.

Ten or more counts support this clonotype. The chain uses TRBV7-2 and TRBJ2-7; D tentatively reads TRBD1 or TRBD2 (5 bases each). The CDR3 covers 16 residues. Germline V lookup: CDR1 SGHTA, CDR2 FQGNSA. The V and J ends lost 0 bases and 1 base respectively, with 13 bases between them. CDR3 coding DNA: TGTGCCAGCAGCTTAGCTGGGACCTCAGCATCCTACGAGCAGTACTTC. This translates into CASSLAGTSASYEQYF.

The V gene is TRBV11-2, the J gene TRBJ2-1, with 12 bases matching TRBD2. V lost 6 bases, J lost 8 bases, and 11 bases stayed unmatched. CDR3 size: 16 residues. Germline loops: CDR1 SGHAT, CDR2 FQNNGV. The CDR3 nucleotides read TGTGCCAGCAGTCACTCTACTAGCGGGAGGACCTATGAGCAGTTCTTC. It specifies CASSHSTSGRTYEQFF.

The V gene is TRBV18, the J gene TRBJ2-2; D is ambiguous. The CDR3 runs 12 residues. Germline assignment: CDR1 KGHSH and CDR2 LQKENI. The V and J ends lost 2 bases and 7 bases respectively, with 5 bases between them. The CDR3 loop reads CASSPSSGELFF. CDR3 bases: TGTGCCAGCTCACCATCGAGCGGGGAGCTGTTTTTT. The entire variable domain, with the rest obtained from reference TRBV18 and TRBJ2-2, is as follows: NAGVMQNPRHLVRRRGQEARLRCSPMKGHSHVYWYRQLPEEGLKFMVYLQKENIIDESGMPKERFSAEFPKEGPSILRIQQVVRGDSAAYFCASSPSSGELFFGEGSRLTVL.

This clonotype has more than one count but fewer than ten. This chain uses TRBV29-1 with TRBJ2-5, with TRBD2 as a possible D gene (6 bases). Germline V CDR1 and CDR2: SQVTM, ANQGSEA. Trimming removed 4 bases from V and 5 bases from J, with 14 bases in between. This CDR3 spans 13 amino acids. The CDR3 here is CSVALARRETQYF. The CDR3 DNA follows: TGCAGCGTTGCCCTAGCGAGGAGGGAGACCCAGTACTTC.

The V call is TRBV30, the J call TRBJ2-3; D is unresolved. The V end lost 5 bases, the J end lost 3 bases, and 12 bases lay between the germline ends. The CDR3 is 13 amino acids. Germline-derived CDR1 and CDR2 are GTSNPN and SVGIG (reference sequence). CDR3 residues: CAWGKQRTDTQYF. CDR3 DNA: TGTGCCTGGGGGAAGCAGAGAACAGATACGCAGTATTTT.

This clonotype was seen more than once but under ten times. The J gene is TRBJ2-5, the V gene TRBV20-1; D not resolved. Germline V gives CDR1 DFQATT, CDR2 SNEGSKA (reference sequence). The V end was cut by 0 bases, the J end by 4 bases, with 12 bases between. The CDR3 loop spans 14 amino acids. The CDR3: CSARDGNLGETQYF. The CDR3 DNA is TGCAGTGCTAGAGATGGAAACCTTGGAGAGACCCAGTACTTC.

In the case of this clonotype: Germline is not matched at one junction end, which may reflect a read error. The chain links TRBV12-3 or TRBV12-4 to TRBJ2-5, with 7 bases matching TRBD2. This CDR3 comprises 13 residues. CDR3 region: CASAWGREETEYF. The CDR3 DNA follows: TGTGCCAGCGCTTGGGGGAGGGAGGAGACCGAGTACTTC.

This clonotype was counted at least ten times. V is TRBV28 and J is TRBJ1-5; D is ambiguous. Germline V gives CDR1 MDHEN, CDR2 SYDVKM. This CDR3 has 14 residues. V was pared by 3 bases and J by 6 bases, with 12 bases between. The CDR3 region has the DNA TGTGCCAGCAGTTTTGGGAGGGCCCGTCAGCCCCAGCATTTT. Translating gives CASSFGRARQPQHF.

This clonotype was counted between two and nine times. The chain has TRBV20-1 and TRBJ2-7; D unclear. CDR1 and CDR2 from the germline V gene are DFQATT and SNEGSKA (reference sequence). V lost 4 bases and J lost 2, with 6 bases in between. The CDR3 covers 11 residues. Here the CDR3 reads CSAKSPYEQYF. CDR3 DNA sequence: TGCAGTGCTAAATCCCCCTACGAGCAGTACTTC.

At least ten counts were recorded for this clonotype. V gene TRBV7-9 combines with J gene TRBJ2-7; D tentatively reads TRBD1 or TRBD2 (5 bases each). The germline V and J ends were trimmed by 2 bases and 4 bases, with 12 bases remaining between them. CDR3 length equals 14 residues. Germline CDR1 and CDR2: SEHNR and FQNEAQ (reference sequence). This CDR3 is CASSLPGRWYEQYF. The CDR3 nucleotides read TGTGCCAGCAGCTTACCGGGACGATGGTACGAGCAGTACTTC. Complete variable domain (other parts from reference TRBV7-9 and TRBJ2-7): DTGVSQNPRHKITKRGQNVTFRCDPISEHNRLYWYRQTLGQGPEFLTYFQNEAQLEKSRLLSDRFSAERPKGSFSTLEIQRTEQGDSAMYLCASSLPGRWYEQYFGPGTRLTVT.

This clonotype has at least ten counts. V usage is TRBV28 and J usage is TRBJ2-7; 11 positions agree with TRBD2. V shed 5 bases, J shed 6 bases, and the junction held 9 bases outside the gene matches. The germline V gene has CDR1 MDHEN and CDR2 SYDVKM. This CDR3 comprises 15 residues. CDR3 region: CASSAASGRSREQYF. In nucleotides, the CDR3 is TGTGCCAGCAGTGCCGCTAGCGGGAGGTCACGCGAGCAGTACTTC.